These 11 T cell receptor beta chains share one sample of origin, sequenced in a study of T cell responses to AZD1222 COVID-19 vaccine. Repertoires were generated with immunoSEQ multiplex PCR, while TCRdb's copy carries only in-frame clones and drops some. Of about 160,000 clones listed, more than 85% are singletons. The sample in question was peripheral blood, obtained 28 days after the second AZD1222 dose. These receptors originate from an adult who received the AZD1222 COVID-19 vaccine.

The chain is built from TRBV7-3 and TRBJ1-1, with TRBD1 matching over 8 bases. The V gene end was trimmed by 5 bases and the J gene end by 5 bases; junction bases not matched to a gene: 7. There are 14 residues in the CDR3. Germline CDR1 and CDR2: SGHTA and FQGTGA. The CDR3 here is CASSARTGSTEAFF. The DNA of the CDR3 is TGTGCCAGCAGCGCCCGGACAGGGAGTACTGAAGCTTTCTTT.

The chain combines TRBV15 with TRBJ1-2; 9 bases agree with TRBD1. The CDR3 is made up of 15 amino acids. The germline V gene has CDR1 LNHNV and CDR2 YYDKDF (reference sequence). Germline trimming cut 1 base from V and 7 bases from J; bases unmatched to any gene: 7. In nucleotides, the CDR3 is TGTGCCACCAGCAGAGCTTCGGGACAGGGTAGTGGCTACACCTTC. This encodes CATSRASGQGSGYTF.

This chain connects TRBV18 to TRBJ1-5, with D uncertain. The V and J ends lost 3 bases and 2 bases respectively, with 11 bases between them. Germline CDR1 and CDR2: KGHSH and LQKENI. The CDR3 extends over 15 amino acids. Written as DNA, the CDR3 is TGTGCCAGCTCACCCCGTGTGAGGGGCAATCAGCCCCAGCATTTT. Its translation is CASSPRVRGNQPQHF.

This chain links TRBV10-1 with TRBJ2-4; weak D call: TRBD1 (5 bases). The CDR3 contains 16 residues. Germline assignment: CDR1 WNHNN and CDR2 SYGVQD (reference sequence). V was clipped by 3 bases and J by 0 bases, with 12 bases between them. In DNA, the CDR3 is TGCGCCAGCAGTGAAGGGGCACCACTAGCCAAAAACATTCAGTACTTC. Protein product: CASSEGAPLAKNIQYF.

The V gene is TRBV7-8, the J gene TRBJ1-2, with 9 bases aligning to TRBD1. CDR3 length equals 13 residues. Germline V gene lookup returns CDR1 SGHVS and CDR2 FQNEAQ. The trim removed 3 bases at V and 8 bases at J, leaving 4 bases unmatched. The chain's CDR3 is CASSFRDRVGYTF. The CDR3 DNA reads TGTGCCAGCAGCTTTCGGGACAGGGTGGGCTACACCTTC.

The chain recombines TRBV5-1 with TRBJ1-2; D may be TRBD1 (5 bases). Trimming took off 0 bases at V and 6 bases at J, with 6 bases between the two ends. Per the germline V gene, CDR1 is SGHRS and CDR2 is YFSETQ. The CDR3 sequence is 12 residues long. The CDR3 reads CASSLVGDGYTF. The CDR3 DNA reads TGCGCCAGCAGCTTGGTAGGGGATGGCTACACCTTC.

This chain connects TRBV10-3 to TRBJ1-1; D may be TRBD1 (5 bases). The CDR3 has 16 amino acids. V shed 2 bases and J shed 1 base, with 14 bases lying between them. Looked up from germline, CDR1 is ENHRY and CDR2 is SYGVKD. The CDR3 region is CAISEHSGLQNTEAFF. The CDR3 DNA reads TGTGCCATCAGTGAGCACTCGGGACTTCAGAACACTGAAGCTTTCTTT.

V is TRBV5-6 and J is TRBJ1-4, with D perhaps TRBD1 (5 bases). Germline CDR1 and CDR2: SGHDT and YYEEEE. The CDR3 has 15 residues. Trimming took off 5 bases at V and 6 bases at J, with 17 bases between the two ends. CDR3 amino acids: CASRTQGSPDEKLFF. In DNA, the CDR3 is TGTGCCAGCAGGACCCAGGGATCTCCCGATGAAAAACTGTTTTTT.

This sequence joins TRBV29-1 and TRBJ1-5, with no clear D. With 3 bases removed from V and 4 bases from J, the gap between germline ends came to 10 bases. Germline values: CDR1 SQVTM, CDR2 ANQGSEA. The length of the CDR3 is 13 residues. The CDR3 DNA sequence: TGCAGCGTTGAGGTCCAGGAAAATCAGCCCCAGCATTTT. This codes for CSVEVQENQPQHF.

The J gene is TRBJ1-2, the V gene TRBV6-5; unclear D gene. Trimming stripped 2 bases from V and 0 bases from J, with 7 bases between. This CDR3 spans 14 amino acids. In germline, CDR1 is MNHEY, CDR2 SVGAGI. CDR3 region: CASSYPGANYGYTF. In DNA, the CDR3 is TGTGCCAGCAGTTACCCCGGGGCTAACTATGGCTACACCTTC.

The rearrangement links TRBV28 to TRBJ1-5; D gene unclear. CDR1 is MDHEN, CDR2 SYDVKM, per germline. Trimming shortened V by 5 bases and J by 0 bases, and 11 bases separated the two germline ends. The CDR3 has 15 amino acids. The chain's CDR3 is CASSPNTYSNQPQHF. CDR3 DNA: TGTGCCAGCAGTCCGAACACATATAGCAATCAGCCCCAGCATTTT.